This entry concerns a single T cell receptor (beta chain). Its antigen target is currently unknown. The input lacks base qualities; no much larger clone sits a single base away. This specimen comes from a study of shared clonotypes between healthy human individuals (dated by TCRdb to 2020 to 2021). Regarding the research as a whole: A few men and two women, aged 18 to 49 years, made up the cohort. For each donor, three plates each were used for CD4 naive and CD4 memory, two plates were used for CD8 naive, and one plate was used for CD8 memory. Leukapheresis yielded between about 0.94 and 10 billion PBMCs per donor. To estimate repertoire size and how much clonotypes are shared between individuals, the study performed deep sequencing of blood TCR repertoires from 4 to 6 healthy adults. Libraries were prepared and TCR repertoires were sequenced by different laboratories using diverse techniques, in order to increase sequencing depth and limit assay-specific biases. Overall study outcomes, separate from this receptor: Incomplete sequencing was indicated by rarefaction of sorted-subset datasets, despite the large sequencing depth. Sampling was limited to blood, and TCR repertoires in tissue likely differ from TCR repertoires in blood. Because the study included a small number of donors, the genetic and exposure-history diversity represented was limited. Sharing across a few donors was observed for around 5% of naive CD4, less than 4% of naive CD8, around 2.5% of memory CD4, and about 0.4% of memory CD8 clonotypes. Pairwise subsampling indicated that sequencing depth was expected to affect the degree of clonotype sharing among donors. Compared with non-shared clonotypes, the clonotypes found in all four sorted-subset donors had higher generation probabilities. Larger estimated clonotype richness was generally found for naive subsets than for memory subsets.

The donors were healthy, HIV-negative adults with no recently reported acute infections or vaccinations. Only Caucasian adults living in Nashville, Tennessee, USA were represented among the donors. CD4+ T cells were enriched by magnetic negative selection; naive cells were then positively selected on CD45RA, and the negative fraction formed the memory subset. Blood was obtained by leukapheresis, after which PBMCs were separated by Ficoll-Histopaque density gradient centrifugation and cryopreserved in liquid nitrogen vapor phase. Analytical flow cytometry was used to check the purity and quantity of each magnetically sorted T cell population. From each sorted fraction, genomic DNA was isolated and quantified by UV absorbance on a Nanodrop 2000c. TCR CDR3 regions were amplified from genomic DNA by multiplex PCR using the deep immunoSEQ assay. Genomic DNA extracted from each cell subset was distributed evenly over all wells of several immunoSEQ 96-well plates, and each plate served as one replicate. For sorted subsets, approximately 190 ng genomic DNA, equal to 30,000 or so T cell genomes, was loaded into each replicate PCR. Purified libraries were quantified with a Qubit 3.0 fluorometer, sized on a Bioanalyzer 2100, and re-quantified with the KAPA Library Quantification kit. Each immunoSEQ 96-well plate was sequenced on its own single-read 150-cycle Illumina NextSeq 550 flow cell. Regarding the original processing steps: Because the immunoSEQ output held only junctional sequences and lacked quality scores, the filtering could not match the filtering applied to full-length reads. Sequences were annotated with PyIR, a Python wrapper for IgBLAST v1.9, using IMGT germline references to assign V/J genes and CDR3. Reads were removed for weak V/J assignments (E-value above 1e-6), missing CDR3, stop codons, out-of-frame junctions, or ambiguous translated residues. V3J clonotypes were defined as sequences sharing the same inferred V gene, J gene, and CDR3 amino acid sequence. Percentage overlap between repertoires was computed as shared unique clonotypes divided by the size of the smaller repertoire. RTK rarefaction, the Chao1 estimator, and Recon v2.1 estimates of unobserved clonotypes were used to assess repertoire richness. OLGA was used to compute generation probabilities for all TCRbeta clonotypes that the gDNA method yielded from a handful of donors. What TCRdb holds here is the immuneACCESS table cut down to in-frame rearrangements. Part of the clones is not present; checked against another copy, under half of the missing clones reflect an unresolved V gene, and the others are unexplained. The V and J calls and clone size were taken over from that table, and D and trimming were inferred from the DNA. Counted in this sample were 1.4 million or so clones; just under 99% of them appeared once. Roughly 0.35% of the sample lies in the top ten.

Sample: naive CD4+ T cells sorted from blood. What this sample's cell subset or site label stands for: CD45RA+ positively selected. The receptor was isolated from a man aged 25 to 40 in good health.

The DNA reads TGTGCCAGCAGCCAAGATTATTTAGGGGAGCAGTTCTTC. Its protein reads: CASSQDYLGEQFF. The sequence links TRBV4-2 to TRBJ2-1, with the D gene uncertain. V loses 0 bases, J loses 10 bases, and the germline ends lie 10 bases apart. Taken from cysteine to phenylalanine, the CDR3 has 13 residues. Just the 39-base CDR3 DNA is kept, in frame starting at base 1. CDR1 LGHNA and CDR2 YNFKEQ are derived from the germline V gene.